The present entry profiles one TCR beta chain with its context. Its specificity is unknown. Unique molecular identifiers had been added to the TCR beta cDNA libraries. Between roughly 0.9 and 11 million T cells gave rise to roughly 0.5 million cDNA molecules. TCRdb fed the PCR reads into MiXCR, producing one record per CDR3 protein. The sample has fewer than 900,000 distinct CDR3 sequences, about 43% seen once. The data derive from a study of post-analysis software for immune sequencing data. Findings and limits, study-wide: Controls showed lower frequencies than patients for five TRBV segments, and TRBV5-6, TRBV5-1 and TRBV20-1 were among these. Normalized Chao1 diversity was significantly lower in multiple sclerosis patients than in controls. Under the F measure, samples that were prepared in one batch clustered strongly together.

V shed 4 bases and J shed 7 bases, with 20 bases lying between them. The CDR3 is 16 amino acids. Per germline, CDR1 SEHNR and CDR2 FQNEAQ (reference sequence). V usage is TRBV7-9 and J usage is TRBJ1-5, with a tentative D call TRBD1 (5 bases). Sequenced material: blood. The TCR sequence derives from a girl aged 5-17 years with multiple sclerosis. The CDR3 loop reads CASSWAEAGQGQPQHF. The CDR3 DNA sequence: TGTGCCAGCAGCTGGGCCGAGGCAGGGCAAGGACAGCCCCAGCATTTT.